Listed below are T cell receptor beta chains from one sample, sequenced in a study of T cells in tuberculosis. The assay was immunoSEQ multiplex PCR, and TCRdb's table has in-frame clones only and misses some. The table records approximately 100,000 clones, just over 90% of them present only once. The sample comprised CD1b-GMM tetramer-negative cells sorted from PBMCs. All receptors come from an adult woman with latent tuberculosis. Each CDR3 is given with its conserved first and last residue. Fields, in order: D gene, clone size, J gene, V gene, CDR3 protein, CDR3 DNA. D genes are given only for firm matches. Clone size is stated in some rows and not others, as once, few, many or a class when expanded.

.	.	TRBJ2-5	TRBV7-2	CASSLSVNGETQYF	TGTGCCAGCAGCTTGAGCGTTAACGGGGAGACCCAGTACTTC
.	.	TRBJ1-6	TRBV7-2	CASSLVSGFFDSPLHF	TGTGCCAGCAGCTTAGTATCAGGGTTCTTTGATTCCCCCCTCCACTTT
.	.	TRBJ2-1	TRBV7-9	CASSLTGTFYNEQFF	TGTGCCAGCAGCCTTACGGGGACTTTCTACAATGAGCAGTTCTTC
TRBD2	.	TRBJ2-2	TRBV4-2	CASSQDSAGGLANTGELFF	TGTGCCAGCAGCCAAGATTCCGCGGGGGGCCTCGCGAACACCGGGGAGCTGTTTTTT
TRBD1	.	TRBJ2-5	TRBV5-1	CASSGGTGTQETQYF	TGCGCCAGCAGCGGCGGGACAGGGACGCAAGAGACCCAGTACTTC
TRBD1	.	TRBJ2-3	TRBV7-9	CASRPRDRDTDTQYF	TGTGCCAGCAGACCCCGGGACAGGGACACAGATACGCAGTATTTT
TRBD1	few	TRBJ1-2	TRBV6-1	CASSAGQRNYGYTF	TGTGCCAGCAGCGCGGGACAGAGAAACTATGGCTACACCTTC
.	.	TRBJ2-1	TRBV11-2	CASSSINEQFF	TGTGCCAGCAGCTCCATTAATGAGCAGTTCTTC
.	once	TRBJ2-6	TRBV30	CAWSPIGSSPSGANVLTF	TGTGCCTGGAGTCCTATCGGGAGCTCCCCCTCTGGGGCCAACGTCCTGACTTTC
TRBD1	.	TRBJ1-2	TRBV6-1	CASSSGQAGYTF	TGTGCCAGCAGTTCGGGACAGGCTGGCTACACCTTC
.	.	TRBJ1-2	TRBV15	CATSTERMSVHYGYTF	TGTGCCACCAGCACAGAGAGGATGTCCGTACACTATGGCTACACCTTC
TRBD1	once	TRBJ1-3	TRBV15	CATSSGTGRTGNTIYF	TGTGCCACCAGCAGCGGGACAGGGAGAACTGGAAACACCATATATTTT
TRBD2	.	TRBJ2-7	TRBV11-2	CASSSGRGGQYEQYF	TGTGCCAGCAGCTCAGGGCGGGGGGGCCAATACGAGCAGTACTTC
TRBD1	.	TRBJ1-6	TRBV19	CASSVTGGYNSPLHF	TGTGCCAGCTCCGTAACAGGGGGGTATAATTCACCCCTCCACTTT
.	.	TRBJ1-2	TRBV7-6	CASSLGPPRYRDTNYGYTF	TGTGCCAGCAGCTTAGGCCCACCCCGTTACAGGGACACAAACTATGGCTACACCTTC
TRBD2	.	TRBJ2-3	TRBV10-1	CASSEVRGASTDTQYF	TGCGCCAGCAGTGAGGTGCGGGGGGCGAGCACAGATACGCAGTATTTT
.	.	TRBJ1-3	TRBV7-2	CASSLTVSGNTIYF	TGTGCCAGCAGCCTGACAGTCTCTGGAAACACCATATATTTT
TRBD2	few	TRBJ2-3	TRBV7-2	CASSSAGGVDTQYF	TGTGCCAGCAGCTCAGCGGGGGGGGTAGATACGCAGTATTTT
.	.	TRBJ1-2	TRBV19	CASNTPTVFYGYTF	TGTGCCAGTAATACCCCTACAGTTTTCTATGGCTACACCTTC
.	.	TRBJ1-1	TRBV27	CASRTVDTEAFF	TGTGCCAGCAGAACGGTAGACACTGAAGCTTTCTTT
TRBD2	.	TRBJ2-3	TRBV9	CASSVGISGAGSGTDTQYF	TGTGCCAGCAGCGTAGGTATTAGCGGGGCCGGCTCAGGCACAGATACGCAGTATTTT
.	.	TRBJ2-7	TRBV30	CAWLGSSYEQYF	TGTGCCTGGTTGGGGAGCTCCTACGAGCAGTACTTC
.	.	TRBJ1-2	TRBV28	CASSLGLRLNGYTF	TGTGCCAGCAGTTTAGGACTCAGATTAAATGGCTACACCTTC
.	.	TRBJ1-5	TRBV7-2	CASSGRGDQPQHF	TGTGCCAGCAGCGGCAGGGGTGACCAGCCCCAGCATTTT
.	.	TRBJ1-1	TRBV6-1	CASGPDISNTEAFF	TGTGCCAGCGGCCCGGACATTTCGAACACTGAAGCTTTCTTT
.	.	TRBJ2-5	TRBV6-5	CASSALGGPQYF	TGTGCCAGCAGCGCCTTGGGGGGGCCCCAGTACTTC